This T cell receptor beta chain derives from a study of cytomegalovirus exposure and HLA in healthy donors. Comment on this clone: Its antigen is unknown.

From germline, CDR1 is LNHDA and CDR2 SQIVND (reference sequence). The CDR3 spans 13 residues. Trimming cost V 3 bases and J 4 bases, with 6 bases left between them. Study findings and constraints: As confirmed in vitro, a few CMV-associated chains were specific for CMV antigens. The study found most TCR sequences rare, yet found some public TCRs in many donors.

The PCR made use of 60 Vbeta and 13 Jbeta primers. Method: immunoSEQ multiplex PCR; TCRdb's copy keeps in-frame clones and lacks some. Altogether 95,000 to 150,000 clones are present, about 81% being singletons, with the ten largest covering roughly 3%. This chain uses TRBV19 with TRBJ2-2, with D uncertain. The sequenced sample was PBMCs. This receptor was obtained from a woman aged 40 to 55 in good health and CMV-seropositive. The CDR3 nucleotides are TGTGCCAGTAGTATTAATCCCACCGGGGAGCTGTTTTTT. As protein: CASSINPTGELFF.